The present T cell receptor (beta chain) was sequenced within a study of cytomegalovirus exposure and HLA in healthy donors. Study-wide findings and caveats: TRBV6-2, TRBV6-3 and some other V segments were unresolvable in 87-base-pair reads.

A word on this clone: Antigen unknown.

Germline assignment: CDR1 SEHNR and CDR2 FQNEAQ (reference sequence). There are 13 residues in the CDR3. V was pared by 5 bases and J by 4 bases, with 4 bases of the junction left unmatched. Amplification used 60 Vbeta primers and 13 Jbeta primers. Profiled with immunoSEQ multiplex PCR; TCRdb holds only in-frame clones, not every one. Of about 170,000 clones in the sample, 62% were seen once. The source of this sequence is a man between 40 and 49 years old in good health and CMV-seronegative. Source material: PBMCs. This chain joins TRBV7-9 and TRBJ2-7, with TRBD1 matching 8 bases. The CDR3 sequence: CASSVGTGYEQYF. CDR3 in DNA: TGTGCCAGCAGCGTCGGGACAGGATACGAGCAGTACTTC.